Listed below are T cell receptor beta chains from one sample, sequenced in a study of response to subunit inactivated influenza vaccine. Via MiXCR, TCRdb re-called the RT-PCR reads, giving one row per CDR3 protein. In the table there are 590,000 or so distinct CDR3 sequences, approximately 14% of which are singletons. The sequenced sample was PBMCs from blood, obtained around 14 days before vaccination. The receptors were gathered from a man between 45 and 60 years old who received an inactivated influenza vaccine. The conserved cysteine and the conserved F or W are not part of the CDR3 here. Fields, in order: V gene, CDR3 protein.

>TRBV29-1
SVGPEANTEAF
>TRBV7-8
ASSRDRYPQY
>TRBV3-1
ASSQGGSADNEQF
>TRBV2
ATHQGQGSGYT
>TRBV27
ASRRARVSTDTQY
>TRBV6-4
ASSDSSGSYNEQF
>TRBV3-1
ASTPSGGFSTDTQY
>TRBV7-9
ATQRRQFQETQY
>TRBV12-3/TRBV12-4
ASISDRRGNTIY
>TRBV15
ATSDASGSETQY
>TRBV29-1
SVADRRSYEQY
>TRBV7-2
ASSPPGLLYGYT
>TRBV10-3
AIYLGTGFYPSLNEQF
>TRBV20-1
SASDIRTDTQY
>TRBV5-1
ASSPGTVKLVTYEQY
>TRBV28
ACRGSSYEQY
>TRBV5-1
ASSFRGRFETYEQY
>TRBV10-3
ATSGGNYGYT